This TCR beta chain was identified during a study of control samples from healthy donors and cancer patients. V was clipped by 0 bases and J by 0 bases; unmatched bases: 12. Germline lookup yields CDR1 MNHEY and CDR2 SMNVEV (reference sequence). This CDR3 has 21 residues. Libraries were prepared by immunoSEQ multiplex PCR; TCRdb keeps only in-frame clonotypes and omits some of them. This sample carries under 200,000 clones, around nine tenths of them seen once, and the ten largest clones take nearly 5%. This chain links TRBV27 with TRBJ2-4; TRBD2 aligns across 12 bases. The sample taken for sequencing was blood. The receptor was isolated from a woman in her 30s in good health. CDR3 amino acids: CASSLSRTSGASRLAKNIQYF. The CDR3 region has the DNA TGTGCCAGCAGTTTATCCCGGACTAGCGGGGCCTCGCGGCTAGCCAAAAACATTCAGTACTTC.